Listed here are 21 T cell receptor beta chains from one sample, sequenced in a study of blood T cell repertoires in COVID-19. Generated by immunoSEQ multiplex PCR, the TCRdb table keeps only in-frame clones and is missing some. The table has 110,000 to 150,000 clones, about 81% seen once. The sequencing sample was made of peripheral blood. Receptors originate from a woman aged 80 or older with acute or convalescent COVID-19.

This chain joins TRBV7-2 and TRBJ2-4; 8 positions match TRBD2. The germline CDR1 and CDR2 sequences are SGHTA and FQGNSA. J was trimmed by 2 bases and V by 0 bases; bases with no gene match: 9. The CDR3 is made up of 18 amino acids. CDR3 protein: CASSLAWASGSTKNIQYF. Here the CDR3 DNA reads TGTGCCAGCAGCTTAGCCTGGGCTAGCGGGTCGACCAAAAACATTCAGTACTTC.

The CDR3 loop reads CASSPRRPGQGLMNTEAFF. CDR3 DNA: TGTGCCAGCAGCCCCAGAAGGCCCGGACAGGGCTTAATGAACACTGAAGCTTTCTTT. The genes are TRBV28 and TRBJ1-1; 8 nucleotides align to TRBD1. Germline values: CDR1 MDHEN, CDR2 SYDVKM. Trimming cost V 6 bases and J 0 bases; bases outside gene matches: 18. The CDR3 contains 19 residues.

The rearrangement uses TRBV7-9 and TRBJ1-1, with 9 bases identical to TRBD1. Looked up from germline, CDR1 is SEHNR and CDR2 is FQNEAQ (reference sequence). V shed 5 bases and J 3 bases; nucleotides not matched to a gene: 7. The CDR3 sequence is 15 residues long. The CDR3 loop reads CASSRDRGSDTEAFF. The CDR3 DNA is TGTGCCAGCAGCCGAGACAGGGGGTCTGACACTGAAGCTTTCTTT.

V usage is TRBV7-8 and J usage is TRBJ1-3; D unresolved. This CDR3 is built from 16 residues. Germline V gene lookup returns CDR1 SGHVS and CDR2 FQNEAQ. The V end was cut by 0 bases, the J end by 8 bases, with 17 bases between. CDR3 sequence reads: CASSLARVLPRDTIYF. CDR3 coding DNA: TGTGCCAGCAGCTTAGCCAGAGTACTACCGCGGGACACCATATATTTT.

The chain has TRBV5-6 and TRBJ1-5; no reliable D call. The V end lost 1 base, the J end lost 0 bases, and 14 bases lay between the germline ends. This CDR3 has 17 residues. Germline CDR1 SGHDT, CDR2 YYEEEE. For the CDR3, the DNA is TGTGCCAGCAGCTTGAGCTCGGGCGGGGATAGCAATCAGCCCCAGCATTTT. Translating it yields CASSLSSGGDSNQPQHF.

This rearrangement joins TRBV7-9 to TRBJ1-6, with D hard to call. V lost 1 base and J lost 7, with 11 bases in between. The CDR3 runs to 15 residues. Per germline, CDR1 SEHNR and CDR2 FQNEAQ (reference sequence). As DNA, the CDR3 is TGTGCCAGCAGCTTAGTCCCAGGCGTGAATTCACCCCTCCACTTT. Amino acid sequence: CASSLVPGVNSPLHF.

The table lists this clone with a few counts. The rearrangement joins TRBV5-7 to TRBJ2-1; the D gene is possibly TRBD2 (6 bases). TRBV5-7 is given ORF status, its function remaining uncertain. The CDR3 totals 16 residues. V lost 3 bases, J lost 0 bases, and 13 bases lay in between. Here the CDR3 DNA reads TGTGCCAGCAGCTCAGGCGGGGTAAGCTCCTACAATGAGCAGTTCTTC. It yields the protein CASSSGGVSSYNEQFF.

The rearrangement links TRBV5-1 to TRBJ2-1; TRBD2 might be the D (5 bases). The CDR3 is made up of 12 amino acids. From germline, CDR1 is SGHRS and CDR2 YFSETQ. With 2 bases removed from V and 9 bases from J, the gap between germline ends came to 9 bases. This CDR3 is CASSFEGGEQFF. CDR3 DNA: TGCGCCAGCAGCTTTGAGGGTGGTGAGCAGTTCTTC.

V is TRBV27 and J is TRBJ1-2, with D possibly TRBD1 on 6 matching bases. The V end lost 2 bases, the J end lost 6 bases, and 10 bases lay between the germline ends. Germline lookup yields CDR1 MNHEY and CDR2 SMNVEV (reference sequence). The CDR3 spans 13 residues. In DNA, the CDR3 is TGTGCCAGCAGTTTAGTCAGGGGAGATGGCTACACCTTC. Amino acid sequence: CASSLVRGDGYTF.

This clone appeared a few times. V usage is TRBV20-1 and J usage is TRBJ2-1; no reliable D call. The V end lost 3 bases, the J end lost 8 bases, and 8 bases lay between the germline ends. CDR1 is DFQATT, CDR2 SNEGSKA, per germline (reference sequence). The CDR3 contains 11 residues. The CDR3 nucleotides are TGCAGTGCTAGTGAGCAGGATGAGCAGTTCTTC. This translates into CSASEQDEQFF.

The chain has TRBV7-2 and TRBJ2-5, with 10 bases identical to TRBD1. CDR1 and CDR2 (germline): SGHTA, FQGNSA. This CDR3 has 15 amino acids. V was pared by 5 bases and J by 6 bases, with 9 bases of the junction left unmatched. The CDR3 protein is CASSPGTGESKTQYF. CDR3 in DNA: TGTGCCAGCAGCCCAGGGACAGGGGAAAGTAAGACCCAGTACTTC.

This clone has more than one count but fewer than ten. The chain links TRBV29-1 to TRBJ2-1, with TRBD1 matching over 7 bases. CDR1 and CDR2 from the germline V gene are SQVTM and ANQGSEA. The V and J ends lost 7 bases and 1 base, in that order; junction bases with no gene match: 4. CDR3 length equals 13 residues. This CDR3 reads CSAGQTSYNEQFF. For the CDR3, the DNA is TGCAGCGCGGGACAGACGTCCTACAATGAGCAGTTCTTC.

The chain combines TRBV6-4 with TRBJ2-7; tentatively, D is TRBD2 (6 bases). The ends were cut back, 1 base at V and 6 bases at J, with 10 bases in the middle. Germline CDR1 MRHNA, CDR2 SNTAGT. The CDR3 runs to 13 residues. The CDR3, as DNA: TGTGCCAGCAGTGACTTCGACGGGGGCGAGCAGTACTTC. The encoded protein is CASSDFDGGEQYF.

The chain combines TRBV24-1 with TRBJ2-5; D unresolved. This CDR3 is built from 16 residues. The germline CDR1 and CDR2 sequences are KGHDR and SFDVKD. The ends were cut back, 0 bases at V and 5 bases at J, with 15 bases in the middle. The CDR3 spells CATSDLQVSGRETQYF. CDR3 DNA sequence: TGTGCCACCAGTGATTTGCAAGTCTCAGGCCGGGAGACCCAGTACTTC.

The chain combines TRBV9 with TRBJ2-2, with 10 bases that match TRBD2. Germline CDR1 reads SGDLS; CDR2 reads YYNGEE. The V gene end was trimmed by 3 bases and the J gene end by 4 bases; junction bases not matched to a gene: 9. The CDR3 totals 17 residues. This CDR3 reads CASSASGTSVFTGELFF. The CDR3 DNA is TGTGCCAGCAGCGCCTCCGGGACTAGCGTATTCACCGGGGAGCTGTTTTTT.

The chain uses TRBV2 and TRBJ2-7; TRBD2 matches 12 bases. The CDR3 has 16 residues. The V segment lost 5 bases and the J segment 7 bases; nucleotides outside the gene matches: 12. The germline V gene has CDR1 SNHLY and CDR2 FYNNEI. As DNA, the CDR3 is TGTGCCAGCAGTTATTTGGGCCTAGCGGGAGGGGGGGAGCAGTACTTC. Protein: CASSYLGLAGGGEQYF.

This chain links TRBV13 with TRBJ2-2; TRBD1 aligns across 7 bases. The CDR3 length is 14 residues. V shed 6 bases and J 5 bases; nucleotides not matched to a gene: 6. Germline-derived CDR1 and CDR2 are PRHDT and FYEKMQ (reference sequence). CDR3 nucleotide sequence: TGTGCCAGCAGAGAGGGGGCGATAACCGGGGAGCTGTTTTTT. It translates to CASREGAITGELFF.

V and J are TRBV27 and TRBJ2-5, with 8 bases lining up with TRBD2. V lost 6 bases and J lost 4; bases outside the gene matches: 7. Looked up from germline, CDR1 is MNHEY and CDR2 is SMNVEV (reference sequence). The CDR3 extends over 14 amino acids. DNA of the CDR3: TGTGCCAGCAGCCCCGGGGGGGGCATAGAGACCCAGTACTTC. Its translation is CASSPGGGIETQYF.

This clone has a single count. The chain combines TRBV9 with TRBJ2-1; a weak D match, TRBD2 (5 bases). V shed 0 bases and J shed 9 bases, with 13 bases lying between them. The CDR3 sequence is 14 residues long. Per the germline V gene, CDR1 is SGDLS and CDR2 is YYNGEE. Here the CDR3 DNA reads TGTGCCAGCAGCGTAGTAACTAGTAAGGGTGAGCAGTTCTTC. Its translation is CASSVVTSKGEQFF.

The rearrangement links TRBV9 to TRBJ1-3; the match to TRBD1 covers 7 bases. V shed 0 bases, J shed 0 bases, and the junction held 6 bases outside the gene matches. This CDR3 region has 17 residues. Germline V lookup: CDR1 SGDLS, CDR2 YYNGEE. CDR3 bases: TGTGCCAGCAGCGTAGACCCCACAGGGGACTCTGGAAACACCATATATTTT. Translated, it gives CASSVDPTGDSGNTIYF.

The chain combines TRBV7-9 with TRBJ1-3, with a tentative D call TRBD1 (5 bases). The CDR3 runs 15 residues. Germline V gene sequence: CDR1 SEHNR, CDR2 FQNEAQ (reference sequence). V was shortened by 5 bases and J by 3 bases, with 14 bases between the two germline ends. The CDR3 loop is CASSPTVRSGNTIYF. The DNA of the CDR3 is TGTGCCAGCAGCCCGACAGTTAGGAGTGGAAACACCATATATTTT.